This entry lists 29 T cell receptor beta chains sequenced from one sample in a study of PD-1 blockade in classical Hodgkin lymphoma. Using immunoSEQ multiplex PCR, the repertoire was profiled, and TCRdb retains in-frame clones only, with some absent. In the table there are about 26,000 clones, over 75% of which are singletons. All trial patients relapsed after autologous stem cell transplantation. The specimen was peripheral blood mononuclear cells (PBMCs), collected at baseline. The receptor source for this set is a human donor with classical Hodgkin lymphoma.

This clone has a single count. The V gene is TRBV15, the J gene TRBJ1-5; possibly TRBD1 for D (5 bases). The germline CDR1 and CDR2 sequences are LNHNV and YYDKDF (reference sequence). Trimming stripped 3 bases from V and 0 bases from J, with 18 bases between. The CDR3 runs to 18 residues. The CDR3 coding sequence is TGTGCCACCAGCAGGGAACTAGGACGGGGGATTAGCAATCAGCCCCAGCATTTT. This gives the protein CATSRELGRGISNQPQHF.

The chain carries TRBV7-9 and TRBJ1-3; no reliable D call. CDR1 is SEHNR, CDR2 FQNEAQ, per germline (reference sequence). This CDR3 contains 13 residues. V was pared by 2 bases and J by 2 bases, with 4 bases between. The CDR3 coding sequence is TGTGCCAGCAGCTTAAACGCTGGAAACACCATATATTTT. As protein: CASSLNAGNTIYF.

Worth noting for this clone: The sample holds other DNA sequences that translate to the same CDR3. V usage is TRBV5-1 and J usage is TRBJ2-5, with 10 bases aligning to TRBD2. This CDR3 comprises 15 residues. Germline CDR1 is SGHRS and CDR2 is YFSETQ. The V and J ends lost 4 bases and 2 bases, in that order; junction bases with no gene match: 5. The CDR3 nucleotides are TGCGCCAGCAGCGTAGCGGGGGGCCCTCAAGAGACCCAGTACTTC. Protein: CASSVAGGPQETQYF.

The genes are TRBV19 and TRBJ1-4; D call uncertain. The germline gives CDR1 LNHDA, CDR2 SQIVND (reference sequence). V was cut by 2 bases and J by 0 bases, with 10 bases left in between. This CDR3 spans 16 amino acids. The CDR3 loop is CASSITPEATNEKLFF. The CDR3 bases are TGTGCCAGTAGTATAACCCCGGAGGCAACTAATGAAAAACTGTTTTTT. The whole variable domain, remainder taken from reference TRBV19 and TRBJ1-4, is DGGITQSPKYLFRKEGQNVTLSCEQNLNHDAMYWYRQDPGQGLRLIYYSQIVNDFQKGDIAEGYSVSREKKESFPLTVTSAQKNPTAFYLCASSITPEATNEKLFFGSGTQLSVL.

The genes are TRBV2 and TRBJ1-6; TRBD1 agrees at 7 bases. The CDR3 covers 14 residues. Per germline, CDR1 SNHLY and CDR2 FYNNEI. Trimming took 6 bases from V and 7 from J; bases not matched to a gene: 6. CDR3 in amino acids: CASRTGTANSPLHF. The CDR3 nucleotides are TGTGCCAGCAGAACCGGGACAGCCAATTCACCCCTCCACTTT.

This chain joins TRBV10-3 and TRBJ2-1, with D perhaps matching TRBD2 (5 bases). Trimming left V 0 bases short and J 6 bases short, with 9 bases between. There are 14 residues in the CDR3. Germline assignment: CDR1 ENHRY and CDR2 SYGVKD. CDR3 in DNA: TGTGCCATCAGTGAGTCGAGGGAAGGCAATGAGCAGTTCTTC. Its translation: CAISESREGNEQFF.

V gene TRBV5-1 combines with J gene TRBJ2-2, with 7 bases aligning to TRBD2. The trim removed 0 bases at V and 6 bases at J, leaving 5 bases unmatched. The CDR3 runs to 15 residues. The germline V gene has CDR1 SGHRS and CDR2 YFSETQ. The CDR3 DNA follows: TGCGCCAGCAGCTTGGATCAGCGGGGAGCCGGGGAGCTGTTTTTT. Translated: CASSLDQRGAGELFF.

V gene TRBV7-9 combines with J gene TRBJ2-5; no firm D call. Deletions cut 3 bases from V and 5 bases from J, with 13 bases between. There are 14 residues in the CDR3. Germline lookup yields CDR1 SEHNR and CDR2 FQNEAQ (reference sequence). The CDR3 loop reads CASSFNSYGETQYF. CDR3 nucleotides: TGTGCCAGCAGCTTCAACAGCTACGGGGAGACCCAGTACTTC. Complete variable domain (other parts from reference TRBV7-9 and TRBJ2-5): DTGVSQNPRHKITKRGQNVTFRCDPISEHNRLYWYRQTLGQGPEFLTYFQNEAQLEKSRLLSDRFSAERPKGSFSTLEIQRTEQGDSAMYLCASSFNSYGETQYFGPGTRLLVL.

The chain employs TRBV7-8 and TRBJ2-5, with a weak D call TRBD1 (5 bases). Germline values: CDR1 SGHVS, CDR2 FQNEAQ. V lost 2 bases and J lost 4, with 8 bases in between. CDR3 size: 13 residues. The CDR3 reads CASSLWTLETQYF. CDR3 coding DNA: TGTGCCAGCAGCTTATGGACACTAGAGACCCAGTACTTC.

The V call is TRBV11-2, the J call TRBJ2-3; 9 bases agree with TRBD2. V trimming: 6 bases; J trimming: 2 bases; junction bases outside the gene matches: 6. Germline V gene sequence: CDR1 SGHAT, CDR2 FQNNGV. This CDR3 has 15 residues. The CDR3 DNA follows: TGTGCCAGCAGAATAATAGCGGGGGACACAGATACGCAGTATTTT. It encodes CASRIIAGDTDTQYF.

This chain links TRBV19 with TRBJ2-7; D possibly corresponds to TRBD1 (6 bases). The CDR3 length is 13 residues. The germline V and J ends were trimmed by 5 bases and 7 bases, with 15 bases remaining between them. Looked up from germline, CDR1 is LNHDA and CDR2 is SQIVND (reference sequence). This CDR3 is CASSVTGTGEQYF. The DNA of the CDR3 is TGTGCCAGTAGTGTTACAGGGACGGGGGAGCAGTACTTC.

J is TRBJ2-1 and V is TRBV5-1; 8 bases agree with TRBD1. Germline CDR1 is SGHRS and CDR2 is YFSETQ. J gave up 7 bases and V 2 bases, and 5 bases lay outside the gene matches. This CDR3 comprises 14 residues. In nucleotides, the CDR3 is TGCGCCAGCAGCTTAATGGACAGGGTAAATGAGCAGTTCTTC. Its protein is CASSLMDRVNEQFF. Using reference TRBV5-1 and TRBJ2-1 for the parts outside the CDR3, the full variable domain is KAGVTQTPRYLIKTRGQQVTLSCSPISGHRSVSWYQQTPGQGLQFLFEYFSETQRNKGNFPGRFSGRQFSNSRSEMNVSTLELGDSALYLCASSLMDRVNEQFFGPGTRLTVL.

This chain joins TRBV13 and TRBJ2-2; D unresolved. The CDR3 totals 12 residues. CDR1 PRHDT and CDR2 FYEKMQ come from the germline V gene (reference sequence). Trimming removed 3 bases at V and 5 bases at J, with 4 bases between. The CDR3 DNA sequence: TGTGCCAGCAGCTTCGGTACCGGGGAGCTGTTTTTT. This sequence encodes CASSFGTGELFF.

This chain connects TRBV5-1 to TRBJ2-2; D may be TRBD1 or TRBD2 (5 bases each). The CDR3 is 15 residues long. The V and J ends lost 1 base and 0 bases respectively, with 7 bases between them. Germline V gives CDR1 SGHRS, CDR2 YFSETQ. CDR3 nucleotide sequence: TGCGCCAGCAGCTTGATGGGGGCGAACACCGGGGAGCTGTTTTTT. Translating it yields CASSLMGANTGELFF.

This chain links TRBV6-5 with TRBJ1-2; 10 nucleotides line up with TRBD1. The CDR3 is 15 amino acids. The V and J ends lost 3 bases and 4 bases, in that order; junction bases with no gene match: 5. The V gene's germline CDR1 is MNHEY and CDR2 SVGAGI. The CDR3 here is CASSYSGQGSYGYTF. CDR3 bases: TGTGCCAGCAGTTATTCGGGACAGGGGAGCTATGGCTACACCTTC.

The chain joins TRBV4-1 to TRBJ1-3; 8 nucleotides agree with TRBD1. The junction had 10 bases not matched to a gene; V was cut back by 2 bases and J by 4 bases. CDR3 length: 17 residues. The germline V gene encodes CDR1 MGHRA and CDR2 YSYEKL. The CDR3 sequence: CASSQTLTRGPGNTIYF. The CDR3 DNA reads TGCGCCAGCAGCCAAACTTTAACCAGGGGGCCAGGAAACACCATATATTTT.

This clone was observed a single time. The chain combines TRBV7-9 with TRBJ1-4, with 9 bases aligning to TRBD1. V shed 8 bases and J 7 bases; nucleotides not matched to a gene: 8. CDR1 is SEHNR and CDR2 is FQNEAQ in the germline V gene (reference sequence). The CDR3 runs 14 residues. This chain's CDR3 is CASGSRQGGEKLFF. The CDR3 DNA reads as TGTGCCAGCGGCTCAAGACAGGGGGGTGAAAAACTGTTTTTT.

The genes are TRBV5-1 and TRBJ1-2; D may be TRBD1 (5 bases). The CDR3 runs 14 residues. Trimming pared 0 bases from V and 3 bases from J, leaving 9 bases between. From germline, CDR1 is SGHRS and CDR2 YFSETQ. The CDR3 here is CASSLGDGDYGYTF. The DNA of the CDR3 is TGCGCCAGCAGCTTGGGGGACGGAGACTATGGCTACACCTTC.

The chain has TRBV5-6 and TRBJ1-6; weak D call: TRBD1 (5 bases). This CDR3 has 16 residues. Between the trimmed V and J ends, which lost 3 bases and 4 bases, there was a span of 14 bases. The germline gives CDR1 SGHDT, CDR2 YYEEEE. CDR3 DNA: TGTGCCAGCAGCTCGTTTCGGGGGGAGTATAATTCACCCCTCCACTTT. It yields the protein CASSSFRGEYNSPLHF.

The J gene is TRBJ1-1, the V gene TRBV5-5, with unresolved D. This CDR3 spans 14 amino acids. Trimming removed 0 bases from V and 7 bases from J, with 13 bases in between. Germline CDR1 is SGHKS and CDR2 is YYEKEE (reference sequence). DNA of the CDR3: TGTGCCAGCAGCTTGGCCGTGGGCCTGGGTGAAGCTTTCTTT. Protein: CASSLAVGLGEAFF. The complete variable domain, with remaining parts taken from reference TRBV5-5 and TRBJ1-1, reads DAGVTQSPTHLIKTRGQQVTLRCSPISGHKSVSWYQQVLGQGPQFIFQYYEKEERGRGNFPDRFSARQFPNYSSELNVNALLLGDSALYLCASSLAVGLGEAFFGQGTRLTVV.

Remarks on this clone: The sample carries other DNA sequences with the same CDR3. V and J are TRBV5-1 and TRBJ1-3; possible D gene TRBD1, 6 bases. V was trimmed by 0 bases and J by 4 bases, leaving 8 bases between them. Looked up from germline, CDR1 is SGHRS and CDR2 is YFSETQ. The CDR3 is 14 amino acids. The CDR3 coding sequence is TGCGCCAGCAGCTTGGGAACAGGGGGAAACACCATATATTTT. Its protein is CASSLGTGGNTIYF.

The V call is TRBV5-1, the J call TRBJ1-5; 7 positions match TRBD1. This CDR3 spans 16 amino acids. With 4 bases clipped from V and 0 bases from J, the junction kept 7 bases outside the gene matches. Germline V CDR1 and CDR2: SGHRS, YFSETQ. This CDR3 is CASSVGAGGSNQPQHF. The DNA of the CDR3 is TGCGCCAGCAGCGTAGGGGCAGGGGGTAGCAATCAGCCCCAGCATTTT.

This clone was seen a single time. The chain recombines TRBV7-9 with TRBJ1-4; D perhaps matches TRBD1 (6 bases). V lost 4 bases, J lost 8 bases, and 20 bases lay in between. The CDR3 runs to 16 residues. CDR1 and CDR2 from the germline V gene are SEHNR and FQNEAQ (reference sequence). CDR3 coding DNA: TGTGCCAGCAGCTACGAGGGCATCTCCGGGACAGAAAAACTGTTTTTT. Its protein product is CASSYEGISGTEKLFF.

In DNA form, the CDR3 reads TGTGCCTCAGGGTTGGAGGTGTATGGCTACACCTTC. Its translation: CASGLEVYGYTF. V gene TRBV2 combines with J gene TRBJ1-2; perhaps TRBD1 as D (5 bases). V lost 11 bases and J 5 bases, leaving 15 bases between the germline ends. The CDR3 has 12 amino acids. Germline CDR1 reads SNHLY; CDR2 reads FYNNEI. Combining the CDR3 with reference TRBV2 and TRBJ1-2 gives the whole variable domain EPEVTQTPSHQVTQMGQEVILRCVPISNHLYFYWYRQILGQKVEFLVSFYNNEISEKSEIFDDQFSVERPDGSNFTLKIRSTKLEDSAMYFCASGLEVYGYTFGSGTRLTVV.

The CDR3 region is CASSKTSGGFTDTGYF. For the CDR3, the DNA is TGTGCCAGCAGCAAAACTAGCGGGGGTTTCACAGATACTGGTTATTTT. This chain joins TRBV27 and TRBJ2-3; TRBD2 matches 11 bases. Germline-derived CDR1 and CDR2 are MNHEY and SMNVEV (reference sequence). CDR3 length equals 16 residues. Trimming took 6 bases from V and 15 from J; bases not matched to a gene: 20.

V gene TRBV7-6 combines with J gene TRBJ1-1; D gene uncertain. The germline gives CDR1 SGHVS, CDR2 FNYEAQ. The CDR3 spans 14 residues. Deletions cut 3 bases from V and 1 base from J, with 9 bases between. CDR3 in amino acids: CASSLAGGNTEAFF. CDR3 DNA: TGTGCCAGCAGCTTGGCGGGCGGGAACACTGAAGCTTTCTTT.

CDR3 nucleotides: TGTGCCAGCAGTTTAACATTGAACACTGAAGCTTTCTTT. The encoded protein is CASSLTLNTEAFF. This chain connects TRBV28 to TRBJ1-1; D is unresolved. The CDR3 has 13 residues. Germline CDR1 is MDHEN and CDR2 is SYDVKM. V lost 2 bases, J lost 0 bases, and 4 bases lay in between.

V and J are TRBV2 and TRBJ1-2, with D hard to call. The CDR3 sequence is 14 residues long. V was shortened by 8 bases and J by 0 bases, with 13 bases between the two germline ends. Germline-derived CDR1 and CDR2 are SNHLY and FYNNEI. The CDR3 loop is CASSGLGTNYGYTF. Here the CDR3 DNA reads TGTGCCAGCTCCGGGCTCGGGACTAACTATGGCTACACCTTC.

This sequence joins TRBV7-9 and TRBJ2-1; the match to TRBD2 covers 11 bases. The CDR3 has 15 amino acids. The V segment lost 5 bases and the J segment 5 bases; nucleotides outside the gene matches: 5. Germline loops: CDR1 SEHNR, CDR2 FQNEAQ (reference sequence). The CDR3 protein is CASSGGTSGNNEQFF. The CDR3 DNA sequence: TGTGCCAGCAGCGGCGGGACTAGCGGAAACAATGAGCAGTTCTTC.